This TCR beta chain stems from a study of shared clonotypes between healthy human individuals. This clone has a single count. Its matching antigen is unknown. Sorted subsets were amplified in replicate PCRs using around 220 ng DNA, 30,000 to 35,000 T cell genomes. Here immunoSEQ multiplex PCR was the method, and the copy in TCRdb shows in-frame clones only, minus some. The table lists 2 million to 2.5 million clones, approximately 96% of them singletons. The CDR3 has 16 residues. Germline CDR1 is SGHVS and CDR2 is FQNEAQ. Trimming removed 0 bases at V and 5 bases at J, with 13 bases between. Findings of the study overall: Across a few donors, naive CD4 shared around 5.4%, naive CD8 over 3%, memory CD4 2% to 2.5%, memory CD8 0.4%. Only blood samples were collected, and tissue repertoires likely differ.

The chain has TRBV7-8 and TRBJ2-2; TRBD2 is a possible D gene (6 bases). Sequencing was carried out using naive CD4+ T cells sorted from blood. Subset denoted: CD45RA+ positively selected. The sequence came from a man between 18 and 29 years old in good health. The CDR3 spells CASSLAGLLKTGELFF. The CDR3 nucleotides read TGTGCCAGCAGCTTAGCGGGACTTTTGAAGACCGGGGAGCTGTTTTTT. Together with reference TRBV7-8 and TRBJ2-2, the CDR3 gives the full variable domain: GAGVSQSPRYKVAKRGQDVALRCDPISGHVSLFWYQQALGQGPEFLTYFQNEAQLDKSGLPSDRFFAERPEGSVSTLKIQRTQQEDSAVYLCASSLAGLLKTGELFFGEGSRLTVL.